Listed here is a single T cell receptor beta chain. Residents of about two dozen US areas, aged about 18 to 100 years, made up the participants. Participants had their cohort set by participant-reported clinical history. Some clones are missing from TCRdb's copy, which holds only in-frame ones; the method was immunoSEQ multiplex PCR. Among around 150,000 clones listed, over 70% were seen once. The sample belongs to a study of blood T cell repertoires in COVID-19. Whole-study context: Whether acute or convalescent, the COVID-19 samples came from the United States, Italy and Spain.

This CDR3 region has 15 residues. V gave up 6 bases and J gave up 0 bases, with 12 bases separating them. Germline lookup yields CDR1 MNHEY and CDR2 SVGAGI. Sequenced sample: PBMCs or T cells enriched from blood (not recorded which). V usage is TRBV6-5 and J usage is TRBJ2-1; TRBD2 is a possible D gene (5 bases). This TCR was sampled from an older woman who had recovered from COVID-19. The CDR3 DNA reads TGTGCCAGCAGGATAGCGCTCTCCTCCTACAATGAGCAGTTCTTC. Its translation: CASRIALSSYNEQFF.